The 27 T cell receptor beta chains below all came from one sample that was sequenced in a study of spatial heterogeneity in lung cancer. TCRdb reanalysed the 5' RACE reads using MiXCR and keeps one entry per CDR3 protein. Among fewer than 2,000 distinct CDR3 sequences listed, about a quarter were seen once. The time point denotes: sample taken at primary tumor resection. Sequencing covered unsorted whole RNA taken from tumor, nontumor lung or frozen PBMC. This material consisted of PBMCs, taken at surgery. These receptors originate from a male donor with early-stage non-small cell lung cancer.

This clonotype was counted ten times or more. The chain combines TRBV29-1 with TRBJ2-1, with D perhaps matching TRBD2 (6 bases). The V and J ends lost 6 bases and 8 bases respectively, with 26 bases between them. Germline assignment: CDR1 SQVTM and CDR2 ANQGSEA. The CDR3 consists of 16 residues. In DNA form, the CDR3 reads TGCAGCGTGGGGGGTGATCGCGGGACTCCTTTCTATGAGCAGTTCTTC. This codes for CSVGGDRGTPFYEQFF.

This clonotype qualifies as medium-sized. The chain is built from TRBV5-6 and TRBJ2-4; D is ambiguous. CDR3 length equals 13 residues. CDR1 SGHDT and CDR2 YYEEEE come from the germline V gene. V dropped 2 bases and J dropped 5 bases, with 8 bases sitting between them. The CDR3 region is CASSFAPQNIQYF. CDR3 in DNA: TGTGCCAGCAGCTTTGCCCCCCAAAACATTCAGTACTTC.

V and J are TRBV7-2 and TRBJ1-1; D is undetermined. This CDR3 is built from 14 residues. V was pared by 2 bases and J by 0 bases, with 7 bases between. The germline V gene encodes CDR1 SGHTA and CDR2 FQGNSA. As DNA, the CDR3 is TGTGCCAGCAGCTTAAGACGGTTGAACACTGAAGCTTTCTTT. Encoded protein: CASSLRRLNTEAFF. Together with reference TRBV7-2 and TRBJ1-1, the CDR3 gives the full variable domain: GAGVSQSPSNKVTEKGKDVELRCDPISGHTALYWYRQSLGQGLEFLIYFQGNSAPDKSGLPSDRFSAERTGGSVSTLTIQRTQQEDSAVYLCASSLRRLNTEAFFGQGTRLTVV.

This clonotype was observed many times. The chain links TRBV7-9 to TRBJ2-1, with D maybe TRBD1 (6 bases). The CDR3 loop spans 12 amino acids. The V end lost 5 bases, the J end lost 9 bases, and 11 bases lay between the germline ends. The V gene's germline CDR1 is SEHNR and CDR2 FQNEAQ (reference sequence). As DNA, the CDR3 is TGTGCCAGCAGCGACACAGGGACTGAGCAGTTCTTC. Protein product: CASSDTGTEQFF.

This chain links TRBV20-1 with TRBJ2-3, with 14 bases that match TRBD2. J was trimmed by 2 bases and V by 0 bases; bases with no gene match: 7. Germline-derived CDR1 and CDR2 are DFQATT and SNEGSKA (reference sequence). The CDR3 contains 18 residues. The CDR3 loop reads CSARDKGLAGGLTDTQYF. The CDR3, as DNA: TGCAGTGCTAGAGATAAAGGACTAGCGGGGGGCCTCACAGATACGCAGTATTTT.

V is TRBV20-1 and J is TRBJ2-7; 9 bases are shared with TRBD2. J lost 7 bases, V lost 1 base, and 14 bases had no gene match. CDR3 length: 16 amino acids. Germline loops: CDR1 DFQATT, CDR2 SNEGSKA (reference sequence). This chain's CDR3 is CSARAAFSGRSIEQYF. DNA of the CDR3: TGCAGTGCTAGAGCCGCCTTTAGCGGGAGATCCATTGAGCAGTACTTC.

Within the sample, this clonotype is medium-sized. The chain uses TRBV7-9 and TRBJ2-3, with D uncertain. V was trimmed by 5 bases and J by 1 base, leaving 13 bases between them. Germline lookup yields CDR1 SEHNR and CDR2 FQNEAQ (reference sequence). This CDR3 has 15 amino acids. As DNA, the CDR3 is TGTGCCAGCAGCCCAAGGGCCCCAGGCACAGATACGCAGTATTTT. Its protein is CASSPRAPGTDTQYF.

This clonotype was found many times. The chain uses TRBV3-1 and TRBJ2-3; D is ambiguous. The CDR3 has 16 residues. Trimming shortened V by 1 base and J by 5 bases, and 16 bases separated the two germline ends. Germline CDR1 and CDR2: LGHDT and YNNKEL (reference sequence). The CDR3 sequence: CASSQVVGVNGDTQYF. CDR3 sequence (DNA): TGTGCCAGCAGCCAAGTGGTTGGAGTTAACGGAGATACGCAGTATTTT.

This clonotype was seen repeatedly, ten times or more. The rearrangement links TRBV5-1 to TRBJ2-5, with a tentative D call TRBD1 (6 bases). CDR1 and CDR2 (germline): SGHRS, YFSETQ. Deletions cut 0 bases from V and 5 bases from J, with 14 bases between. This CDR3 region has 15 residues. In DNA form, the CDR3 reads TGCGCCAGCAGCTTGGAGGGGACACCCGGGGAGACCCAGTACTTC. Amino acid sequence: CASSLEGTPGETQYF.

J is TRBJ1-1 and V is TRBV2; TRBD1 agrees at 7 bases. With 6 bases clipped from V and 1 base from J, the junction kept 2 bases outside the gene matches. Germline-derived CDR1 and CDR2 are SNHLY and FYNNEI. CDR3 size: 13 residues. CDR3 DNA: TGTGCCAGCAGGGGACAGCCGAACACTGAAGCTTTCTTT. This sequence encodes CASRGQPNTEAFF.

This clonotype was seen ten or more times. The chain uses TRBV2 and TRBJ2-7; 9 nucleotides agree with TRBD2. Germline CDR1 is SNHLY and CDR2 is FYNNEI. J lost 8 bases, V lost 7 bases, and 12 bases had no gene match. This CDR3 comprises 14 residues. The DNA for the CDR3 is TGTGCCAGCACCGAAACAGCGGGGGGATTGAAGCAGTACTTC. Amino acids: CASTETAGGLKQYF.

A note on this clonotype: This may arise from a read error, as a much more abundant clone is one base away. The J gene is TRBJ2-7, the V gene TRBV9; perhaps D is TRBD1 or TRBD2 (6 bases each). Germline loops: CDR1 SGDLS, CDR2 YYNGEE. The CDR3 has 14 residues. CDR3 coding DNA: TGTGCCGGCAGCGTAGGTGGGGGGCCCTACGAGCAGTACTTC. Protein product: CAGSVGGGPYEQYF.

The genes are TRBV11-2 and TRBJ1-2; possible D gene TRBD1, 6 bases. This CDR3 is 13 amino acids long. Trimming removed 4 bases from V and 7 bases from J, with 13 bases in between. Germline V gene lookup returns CDR1 SGHAT and CDR2 FQNNGV. For the CDR3, the DNA is TGTGCCAGCAGCTGGTCGGCAGGGGTTGGCTACACCTTC. Its protein is CASSWSAGVGYTF.

The V and J genes are TRBV14 and TRBJ2-3, with a possible D match to TRBD2 (5 bases). Germline V gene data show CDR1 as SGHDN and CDR2 as FVKESK. Trimming took 4 bases from V and 7 from J, leaving 15 bases between them. This CDR3 has 14 amino acids. The CDR3 DNA follows: TGTGCCAGCAGCCTAAACGGGGTCTTGAATACGCAGTATTTT. Protein product: CASSLNGVLNTQYF.

The genes are TRBV7-2 and TRBJ2-7, with TRBD2 matching over 9 bases. This CDR3 region has 15 residues. V was clipped by 4 bases and J by 2 bases; unmatched bases: 6. Germline CDR1 and CDR2: SGHTA and FQGNSA. CDR3 loop: CASSSSSGTTYEQYF. The CDR3 region has the DNA TGTGCCAGCAGCTCCTCTAGCGGGACCACCTACGAGCAGTACTTC.

This clonotype was seen repeatedly, ten times or more. V is TRBV20-1 and J is TRBJ2-2; D remains ambiguous. CDR1 DFQATT and CDR2 SNEGSKA come from the germline V gene (reference sequence). CDR3 size: 14 residues. Trimming took off 0 bases at V and 3 bases at J, with 8 bases between the two ends. The CDR3: CSARDIEHTGELFF. CDR3 bases: TGCAGTGCTAGAGATATAGAGCACACCGGGGAGCTGTTTTTT.

The chain has TRBV7-2 and TRBJ1-2; no clear D. CDR1 and CDR2 from the germline V gene are SGHTA and FQGNSA. The CDR3 spans 14 residues. The germline V and J ends were trimmed by 2 bases and 4 bases, with 11 bases remaining between them. CDR3 protein: CASSLLQRGYGYTF. DNA for the CDR3: TGTGCCAGCAGCTTATTGCAGCGAGGCTATGGCTACACCTTC.

Many counts were recorded for this clonotype. The V call is TRBV2, the J call TRBJ2-2; possible D gene TRBD2, 6 bases. CDR3 length: 15 amino acids. The germline CDR1 and CDR2 sequences are SNHLY and FYNNEI. Trimming stripped 7 bases from V and 1 base from J, with 13 bases between. The CDR3 DNA follows: TGTGCCAGCATAATCGGGACTGTGAACACCGGGGAGCTGTTTTTT. It codes for CASIIGTVNTGELFF.

This clonotype is categorized as medium-sized (0.01 to 0.1%). The chain combines TRBV10-3 with TRBJ2-7; perhaps TRBD1 as D (6 bases). Trimming left V 8 bases short and J 6 bases short, with 29 bases between. The CDR3 length is 17 residues. The germline V gene encodes CDR1 ENHRY and CDR2 SYGVKD. The CDR3 here is CAIGVIPGLTKGGEQYV. CDR3 DNA: TGTGCCATCGGAGTAATACCGGGCCTTACCAAAGGGGGCGAGCAGTACGTC.

This clonotype is judged medium-sized. The V gene is TRBV19, the J gene TRBJ1-2; D is uncertain. Germline CDR1 and CDR2: LNHDA and SQIVND (reference sequence). The CDR3 has 13 residues. Deletions cut 8 bases from V and 4 bases from J, with 14 bases between. In DNA form, the CDR3 reads TGTGCCAGTTCCCCCGAAGGGTCCTATGGCTACACCTTC. Protein: CASSPEGSYGYTF. Together with reference TRBV19 and TRBJ1-2, the CDR3 gives the full variable domain: DGGITQSPKYLFRKEGQNVTLSCEQNLNHDAMYWYRQDPGQGLRLIYYSQIVNDFQKGDIAEGYSVSREKKESFPLTVTSAQKNPTAFYLCASSPEGSYGYTFGSGTRLTVV.

In its sample, this clonotype was seen many times. CDR3 DNA: TGTGCCAGCAGCCAAGGGGCGGGGGTCTCCTACGAGCAGTACTTC. It encodes CASSQGAGVSYEQYF. The chain employs TRBV3-1 and TRBJ2-7; TRBD2 matches 7 bases. This CDR3 spans 15 amino acids. Per germline, CDR1 LGHDT and CDR2 YNNKEL (reference sequence). V lost 1 base, J lost 0 bases, and 3 bases stayed unmatched.

This clonotype was counted a few times. For the CDR3, the DNA is TGCGCCAGCAGCCAAGACGAGCGGGGGGTGGGTGAGACCCAGTACTTC. This encodes CASSQDERGVGETQYF. The genes are TRBV4-1 and TRBJ2-5; 9 nucleotides align to TRBD2. The CDR3 runs 16 residues. The junction had 7 bases not matched to a gene; V was cut back by 0 bases and J by 5 bases. Germline values: CDR1 MGHRA, CDR2 YSYEKL.

V is TRBV6-1 and J is TRBJ2-7, with D possibly matching TRBD1 (5 bases). The CDR3 has 14 amino acids. V lost 6 bases to trimming and J lost 2 bases, with 14 bases between them. The germline CDR1 and CDR2 sequences are MNHNS and SASEGT. The CDR3 reads CASRPTPGTYEQYF. CDR3 bases: TGTGCCAGCAGACCGACCCCAGGGACCTACGAGCAGTACTTC.

This clonotype was seen repeatedly, ten times or more. This sequence joins TRBV2 and TRBJ1-5; D might be TRBD1 (6 bases). This CDR3 region has 16 residues. Trimming took off 2 bases at V and 1 base at J, with 12 bases between the two ends. Germline V gene data show CDR1 as SNHLY and CDR2 as FYNNEI. The CDR3 reads CASSELGQKSNQPQHF. CDR3 in DNA: TGTGCCAGCAGTGAACTGGGACAAAAGAGCAATCAGCCCCAGCATTTT.

Within the sample, this clonotype is medium-sized. The chain recombines TRBV12-3 or TRBV12-4 with TRBJ2-1; 12 nucleotides line up with TRBD2. Losses at the gene ends were 7 bases for V and 9 bases for J; bases not matched to a gene: 7. The CDR3 consists of 14 residues. As DNA, the CDR3 is TGTGCCAGCAACCTAGCGGGGGGGCCCGGTGAGCAGTTCTTC. Translating gives CASNLAGGPGEQFF.

The chain couples TRBV6-1 to TRBJ2-7; weak D call: TRBD1 (6 bases). In germline, CDR1 is MNHNS, CDR2 SASEGT. The CDR3 has 16 residues. V was clipped by 2 bases and J by 7 bases, with 21 bases between them. The CDR3 loop reads CASSELRRTALLEQYF. The CDR3 region has the DNA TGTGCCAGCAGTGAACTACGGCGGACAGCCCTCTTGGAGCAGTACTTC.

The rearrangement joins TRBV12-5 to TRBJ2-3, with D unresolved. V was pared by 0 bases and J by 1 base, with 5 bases between. The CDR3 runs 14 residues. The germline V gene encodes CDR1 LGHNT and CDR2 FRNRAP. The CDR3 coding sequence is TGTGCTAGTGGTTTGGTATTCGGCACAGATACGCAGTATTTT. Translated: CASGLVFGTDTQYF.